This TCR beta chain originates from a study of cytotoxic CD8 clonotypes in ibrutinib-treated CLL (dated by TCRdb to the early 2020s). At the level of the whole study: The cohort included around 15 treatment-naive and 11 relapsed/refractory patients; 17 were IGHV unmutated. The response samples were drawn at a median of roughly twelve months into treatment, with a range of roughly 6 to 40 months. Of the roughly 86 people in the trial, 26 had longitudinal samples available. An average of roughly 250,000 productive templates and tens of thousands of productive rearrangements was obtained per sample. Partial responses were observed in 24 patients and complete responses in 2; after a median follow-up of around 68 months, remission was maintained in about 15 patients and progression was observed in approximately 12. All remission and progressive disease samples were collected while patients were still receiving ibrutinib. Cryopreserved peripheral blood mononuclear cells were collected at three points: before therapy, at response, and at either sustained remission or disease progression.

As concerns this clone: Its antigen remains unidentified. Base qualities are not recorded, but no much larger clone differs from it by a single base.

General study outcomes and caveats: Public clonotypes were found to be uncommon and were observed to contract or remain stable during treatment; the increase in clonality was shown to reflect expansion of private clonotypes at ibrutinib response. Lymph node repertoires were not examined, and the timing of sampling was not matched between patients in sustained remission and those whose disease progressed. At baseline, clonality was higher than in age-matched healthy donors and showed a strong correlation with circulating CD8+ T-cell counts. Clonality increased at ibrutinib response, stayed stable in sustained remission, and fell back toward baseline at progression.

The time point label, as the study defines it: approximately 2 years on ibrutinib. Approximately 2 micrograms of genomic DNA were extracted from cryopreserved PBMCs for TCR beta library preparation. Longitudinal blood samples from CLL patients on ibrutinib monotherapy underwent high-throughput TCR beta sequencing. The patients took part in an open-label, single-center phase 2 trial of ibrutinib monotherapy. Trimming takes 4 bases from V and 8 bases from J, and the germline ends sit 20 bases apart. The CDR3 goes from the cysteine to the phenylalanine over 15 residues. Only CDR3 DNA is held: 45 bases, read in frame from base 1. CDR1 and CDR2, looked up from the germline V gene, are WSHSY and SAAADI. A MiSeq instrument was used for deep resolution sequencing, which targeted depths ranging from 1 in 1 million up to 1 in 200,000 T cells, with coverage averaging 10x for each clonotype. TCR beta libraries were generated with the immunoSEQ hsTCRB Kit. As for the authors' bioinformatics: ImmunoSEQ Data Assistant and ImmunoSEQ Analyzer were used for data analysis, and V, D and J genes were assigned according to IMGT definitions. Clonality, which ranges from 0 to 1, was calculated as one minus the normalized Shannon entropy of productive rearrangement frequencies. Only overrepresented clonotypes making up at least 0.05% of the repertoire of each patient were included in the public clonotype analysis. More than ten age-matched healthy donor repertoires from immuneACCESS were used as controls for clonality. Entries here come from immuneACCESS through TCRdb and include only in-frame sequences with V and J called. Some clones fail to appear in such tables; in the studies checked, an unresolved V gene covers under half of the shortfall, and the cause of the remainder is unknown. The V and J calls and clone size were taken over from that table, and D and trimming were inferred from the DNA. This sample has roughly 150,000 clones in its table, and under 85% of those were observed once. Of the sample, under 5.5% is held by the ten largest clones.

Recombination joined TRBV10-2 with TRBJ1-2; too little of a D gene remains to name it. The material was PBMCs, obtained after 24 months of ibrutinib treatment. This sequence originates from a human donor with chronic lymphocytic leukemia. CDR3 protein: CASSVGNKGISGYTF. The nucleotide sequence reads as follows: TGCGCCAGCAGTGTAGGAAACAAAGGCATTAGCGGCTACACCTTC.